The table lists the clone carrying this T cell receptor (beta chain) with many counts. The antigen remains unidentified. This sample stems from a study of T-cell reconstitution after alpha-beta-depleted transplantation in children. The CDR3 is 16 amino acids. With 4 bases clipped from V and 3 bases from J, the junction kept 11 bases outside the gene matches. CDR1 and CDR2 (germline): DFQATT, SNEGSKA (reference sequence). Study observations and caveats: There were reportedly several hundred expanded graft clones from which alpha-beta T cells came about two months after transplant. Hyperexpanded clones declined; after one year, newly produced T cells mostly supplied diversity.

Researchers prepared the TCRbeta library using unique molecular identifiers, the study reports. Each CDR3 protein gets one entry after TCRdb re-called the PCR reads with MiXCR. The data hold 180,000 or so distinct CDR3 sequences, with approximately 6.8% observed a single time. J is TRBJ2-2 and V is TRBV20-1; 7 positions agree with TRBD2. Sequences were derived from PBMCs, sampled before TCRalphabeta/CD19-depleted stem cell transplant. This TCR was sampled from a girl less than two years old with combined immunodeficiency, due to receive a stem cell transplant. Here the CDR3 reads CSATTFSGIHTGELFF. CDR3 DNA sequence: TGCAGTGCTACAACATTCAGCGGGATACACACCGGGGAGCTGTTTTTT.